Reported below is one T cell receptor beta chain. What it binds is unknown. This entry comes from a study of T cell responses to AZD1222 COVID-19 vaccine. Sequencing used immunoSEQ multiplex PCR; TCRdb keeps in-frame clones, though not all of them. The sample shows tens of thousands of clones, approximately 88% of them seen only once. Overall study results and limits: Of spike-specific TCRs, nearly half reportedly target regions left unmutated in variants. Donor demographics were predominantly white British with a female majority; clonal diversity may be underestimated.

In germline, CDR1 is SNHLY, CDR2 FYNNEI. V gave up 0 bases and J gave up 2 bases, with 11 bases separating them. CDR3 size: 16 residues. V is TRBV2 and J is TRBJ1-5; D perhaps matches TRBD1 (5 bases). The clonotype originates from an adult who received the AZD1222 COVID-19 vaccine. Material: peripheral blood, obtained 28 days after the second AZD1222 dose. The CDR3 region is CASSEAGGNGNQPQHF. CDR3 DNA: TGTGCCAGCAGTGAAGCGGGGGGAAATGGCAATCAGCCCCAGCATTTT.